These 21 T cell receptor beta chains share one sample of origin, sequenced in a study of lymphopenia after photon versus proton radiotherapy (dated by TCRdb to about 2019). The library was prepared using the immunoSEQ multiplex PCR assay. Not all clones reach the TCRdb copy of this immuneACCESS table, which keeps in-frame sequences only. Checked studies attribute under half of the gap to unresolved V genes and leave the rest unexplained. For this sample the table gives roughly 67,000 clones, of which roughly 91% were detected only once. The ten largest make up 2.5% to 3% of the sample. The sequencing used peripheral blood, collected from a patient treated with photon-based radiotherapy. These TCRs come from a woman in her seventies with pancreatic cancer.

The V and J genes are TRBV7-8 and TRBJ2-7; TRBD1 matches at 8 bases. This CDR3 region has 17 residues. Germline V lookup: CDR1 SGHVS, CDR2 FQNEAQ. The trim removed 5 bases at V and 0 bases at J, leaving 12 bases unmatched. For the CDR3, the DNA is TGTGCCAGCAGCGCAGCCTTGGGACAGGCTAGCTCCTACGAGCAGTACTTC. Amino acids: CASSAALGQASSYEQYF.

The chain employs TRBV7-2 and TRBJ1-2; 9 bases are a match to TRBD1. Germline lookup yields CDR1 SGHTA and CDR2 FQGNSA. The CDR3 length is 14 residues. J gave up 8 bases and V 5 bases, and 9 bases lay outside the gene matches. CDR3 nucleotides: TGTGCCAGCAGCCCCCCGGGACAGGGCGGCGGCTACACCTTC. Protein product: CASSPPGQGGGYTF.

The CDR3 DNA reads TGTGCCTGGAGTAAGGGACAGGGGGTAACGGAGACCCAGTACTTC. As protein: CAWSKGQGVTETQYF. The V call is TRBV30, the J call TRBJ2-5, with 11 positions matching TRBD1. The CDR3 covers 15 residues. Germline lookup yields CDR1 GTSNPN and CDR2 SVGIG (reference sequence). With V trimmed by 2 bases and J by 5 bases, 7 bases remained unmatched.

V usage is TRBV7-9 and J usage is TRBJ1-3; D possibly corresponds to TRBD1 (5 bases). Deletions cut 5 bases from V and 7 bases from J, with 24 bases between. This CDR3 spans 17 amino acids. Per the germline V gene, CDR1 is SEHNR and CDR2 is FQNEAQ (reference sequence). As DNA, the CDR3 is TGTGCCAGCAGCCCGTGGGAAGCTCGGGGGTCAGGGAACACCATATATTTT. Protein sequence: CASSPWEARGSGNTIYF. Complete variable domain (other parts from reference TRBV7-9 and TRBJ1-3): DTGVSQNPRHKITKRGQNVTFRCDPISEHNRLYWYRQTLGQGPEFLTYFQNEAQLEKSRLLSDRFSAERPKGSFSTLEIQRTEQGDSAMYLCASSPWEARGSGNTIYFGEGSWLTVV.

The V and J genes are TRBV5-1 and TRBJ2-6, with 8 nucleotides matching TRBD1. The CDR3 runs to 17 residues. The trim removed 5 bases at V and 2 bases at J, leaving 9 bases unmatched. Per germline, CDR1 SGHRS and CDR2 YFSETQ. DNA for the CDR3: TGCGCCAGCAGACCCGACAGGGGTGGGCCTGGGGCCAACGTCCTGACTTTC. Its translation: CASRPDRGGPGANVLTF.

The genes are TRBV30 and TRBJ2-2, with TRBD2 identical over 8 bases. Trimming at V came to 2 bases and at J to 2 bases, leaving 4 bases not matched to a gene. Germline CDR1 and CDR2: GTSNPN and SVGIG (reference sequence). The CDR3 totals 15 residues. CDR3 in amino acids: CAWSSSGLNTGELFF. The CDR3 DNA reads as TGTGCCTGGAGTTCTAGCGGGCTAAACACCGGGGAGCTGTTTTTT.

V gene TRBV27 combines with J gene TRBJ2-5, with no clear D. This CDR3 spans 13 amino acids. V shed 6 bases and J shed 4 bases, with 12 bases lying between them. CDR1 MNHEY and CDR2 SMNVEV come from the germline V gene (reference sequence). CDR3 residues: CASRKGLGETQYF. The CDR3 DNA follows: TGTGCCAGCAGGAAAGGTCTGGGAGAGACCCAGTACTTC.

V is TRBV28 and J is TRBJ2-3; D might be TRBD1 or TRBD2, each matching 6 bases. The CDR3 runs to 14 residues. The germline CDR1 and CDR2 sequences are MDHEN and SYDVKM. Trimming took off 6 bases at V and 2 bases at J, with 12 bases between the two ends. In DNA form, the CDR3 reads TGTGCCAGCAGAAGGAGGGGGACCACAGATACGCAGTATTTT. Its translation is CASRRRGTTDTQYF.

This chain uses TRBV29-1 with TRBJ1-5; perhaps TRBD1 as D (6 bases). Germline V CDR1 and CDR2: SQVTM, ANQGSEA. The CDR3 has 16 residues. The V end lost 6 bases, the J end lost 3 bases, and 21 bases lay between the germline ends. The CDR3 is CSVTGRRTEDNQPQHF. CDR3 sequence (DNA): TGCAGCGTGACGGGGAGGAGGACAGAAGACAATCAGCCCCAGCATTTT.

The chain links TRBV30 to TRBJ2-7, with D unresolved. CDR1 and CDR2 (germline): GTSNPN, SVGIG (reference sequence). CDR3 size: 11 residues. V shed 2 bases and J shed 2 bases, with 4 bases lying between them. The CDR3 loop reads CAWSTTYEQYF. For the CDR3, the DNA is TGTGCCTGGAGTACCACCTACGAGCAGTACTTC.

J is TRBJ2-3 and V is TRBV9; 8 nucleotides line up with TRBD1. J was trimmed by 6 bases and V by 3 bases; bases with no gene match: 3. The CDR3 spans 13 residues. Germline V gene sequence: CDR1 SGDLS, CDR2 YYNGEE. The CDR3 reads CASSATGGDTQYF. DNA of the CDR3: TGTGCCAGCAGCGCAACAGGGGGGGATACGCAGTATTTT. Filled out from reference TRBV9 and TRBJ2-3, the complete variable domain reads DSGVTQTPKHLITATGQRVTLRCSPRSGDLSVYWYQQSLDQGLQFLIQYYNGEERAKGNILERFSAQQFPDLHSELNLSSLELGDSALYFCASSATGGDTQYFGPGTRLTVL.

The chain recombines TRBV29-1 with TRBJ2-7; 8 bases are shared with TRBD1. CDR3 length: 13 residues. V was pared by 5 bases and J by 6 bases, with 9 bases of the junction left unmatched. Germline loops: CDR1 SQVTM, CDR2 ANQGSEA. The CDR3 DNA is TGCAGCGTTTCGGACAGGGACGCTCGCGAGCAGTACTTC. Translated, it gives CSVSDRDAREQYF.

The rearrangement uses TRBV7-8 and TRBJ2-7; 8 bases agree with TRBD1. There are 15 residues in the CDR3. V shed 5 bases and J 1 base; nucleotides not matched to a gene: 7. Germline CDR1 reads SGHVS; CDR2 reads FQNEAQ. The CDR3 here is CASSVTGAMSYEQYF. DNA for the CDR3: TGTGCCAGCAGCGTGACAGGGGCGATGTCCTACGAGCAGTACTTC.

The chain employs TRBV7-9 and TRBJ2-3, with D possibly being TRBD1 (5 bases). Per the germline V gene, CDR1 is SEHNR and CDR2 is FQNEAQ (reference sequence). Trimming left V 6 bases short and J 2 bases short, with 12 bases between. The CDR3 covers 14 residues. The CDR3 DNA sequence: TGTGCCAGCAGACCCCAGGGTCCCACAGATACGCAGTATTTT. Translation: CASRPQGPTDTQYF.

V usage is TRBV6-4 and J usage is TRBJ2-2; D is tentatively TRBD1 or TRBD2 (5 bases each). Looked up from germline, CDR1 is MRHNA and CDR2 is SNTAGT. This CDR3 spans 16 amino acids. Trimming cost V 6 bases and J 4 bases, with 18 bases left between them. The CDR3: CASREPKRGPTGELFF. The CDR3 nucleotides are TGTGCCAGCAGGGAGCCGAAGAGGGGTCCCACCGGGGAGCTGTTTTTT.

The chain employs TRBV5-1 and TRBJ2-6; TRBD1 matches 7 bases. CDR1 is SGHRS, CDR2 YFSETQ, per germline. The V gene end was trimmed by 4 bases and the J gene end by 0 bases; junction bases not matched to a gene: 4. This CDR3 spans 16 amino acids. CDR3 sequence: CASSGQVRSGANVLTF. CDR3 nucleotide sequence: TGCGCCAGCAGCGGACAGGTTCGCTCTGGGGCCAACGTCCTGACTTTC.

The genes are TRBV18 and TRBJ2-1; D is perhaps TRBD1 (6 bases). CDR1 and CDR2 (germline): KGHSH, LQKENI. Trimming left V 4 bases short and J 6 bases short, with 16 bases between. The CDR3 is made up of 15 amino acids. The CDR3, as DNA: TGTGCCAGCTCACAGGGACAAAGGGGCCTCAATGAGCAGTTCTTC. It yields the protein CASSQGQRGLNEQFF.

The V gene is TRBV7-2, the J gene TRBJ2-1; TRBD2 matches 11 bases. Losses at the gene ends were 5 bases for V and 4 bases for J; bases not matched to a gene: 10. Per germline, CDR1 SGHTA and CDR2 FQGNSA. CDR3 length: 17 amino acids. DNA of the CDR3: TGTGCCAGCAGCGTCTCTTCACTAGCGGGAGAATACAATGAGCAGTTCTTC. It translates to CASSVSSLAGEYNEQFF.

The chain couples TRBV19 to TRBJ1-5, with 8 bases that match TRBD1. This CDR3 contains 14 residues. V was clipped by 5 bases and J by 7 bases; unmatched bases: 7. Germline CDR1 and CDR2: LNHDA and SQIVND (reference sequence). CDR3 coding DNA: TGTGCCAGTAGTTGGAATGGACAGGGCCAGCCCCAGCATTTT. Protein: CASSWNGQGQPQHF.

The J gene is TRBJ2-1, the V gene TRBV14, with D possibly being TRBD2 (5 bases). This CDR3 spans 13 amino acids. Germline lookup yields CDR1 SGHDN and CDR2 FVKESK. V gave up 6 bases and J gave up 7 bases, with 13 bases separating them. The chain's CDR3 is CASSSNRGNEQFF. For the CDR3, the DNA is TGTGCCAGCAGTTCCAATCGGGGAAATGAGCAGTTCTTC. Filled out from reference TRBV14 and TRBJ2-1, the complete variable domain reads EAGVTQFPSHSVIEKGQTVTLRCDPISGHDNLYWYRRVMGKEIKFLLHFVKESKQDESGMPNNRFLAERTGGTYSTLKVQPAELEDSGVYFCASSSNRGNEQFFGPGTRLTVL.

CDR3 nucleotide sequence: TGTGCCAGCAGTCTCTCCAGGGGGATGTCGAGAGCTTTCTTT. Translated: CASSLSRGMSRAFF. The chain is built from TRBV6-6 and TRBJ1-1, with 7 bases aligning to TRBD1. V shed 5 bases, J shed 10 bases, and the junction held 13 bases outside the gene matches. Germline-derived CDR1 and CDR2 are MNHNY and SVGAGI (reference sequence). This CDR3 is 14 amino acids long.